Following are 23 T cell receptor beta chains from one sample sequenced in a study of cytomegalovirus exposure and HLA in healthy donors. The PCR had 60 Vbeta and 13 Jbeta primers. Profiling relied on immunoSEQ multiplex PCR, and the TCRdb table lists in-frame clones only, not all of them. The table includes over 40,000 clones, over 60% detected once. The sequenced sample was PBMCs. The receptors here all came from a woman aged 40 to 55 in good health and CMV-seropositive.

The gene calls are TRBV6-5 and TRBJ1-6; possible D gene TRBD1, 5 bases. V was shortened by 4 bases and J by 7 bases, with 11 bases between the two germline ends. Germline V gene lookup returns CDR1 MNHEY and CDR2 SVGAGI. The CDR3 length is 14 residues. The CDR3 sequence is CASSSTAMNSPLHF. CDR3 DNA sequence: TGTGCCAGCAGTTCGACAGCTATGAATTCACCCCTCCACTTT.

This clone was counted a single time. The rearrangement uses TRBV7-3 and TRBJ1-1, with D possibly being TRBD1 (5 bases). Trimming pared 10 bases from V and 1 base from J, leaving 16 bases between. In germline, CDR1 is SGHTA, CDR2 FQGTGA. This CDR3 has 14 residues. CDR3 in amino acids: CATSPGLGNTEAFF. Written as DNA, the CDR3 is TGTGCCACCTCCCCGGGACTGGGGAACACTGAAGCTTTCTTT.

V and J are TRBV10-3 and TRBJ2-2; 14 bases map to TRBD2. Trimming took 8 bases from V and 4 from J; bases not matched to a gene: 15. Germline V gene sequence: CDR1 ENHRY, CDR2 SYGVKD. There are 19 residues in the CDR3. In DNA form, the CDR3 reads TGTGCCATCTCCACCGCCAGACTAGCGGGGGGGCGTAGCACCGGGGAGCTGTTTTTT. This translates into CAISTARLAGGRSTGELFF.

V is TRBV7-9 and J is TRBJ2-3, with 10 nucleotides matching TRBD2. CDR1 is SEHNR and CDR2 is FQNEAQ in the germline V gene (reference sequence). The J segment lost 13 bases and the V segment lost 3 bases, leaving 10 bases of the junction unmatched. The CDR3 extends over 14 amino acids. The chain's CDR3 is CASSFVLAGAEEYF. The CDR3 DNA follows: TGTGCCAGCAGCTTCGTCCTAGCGGGGGCAGAAGAGTATTTT.

The table lists this clone with a few counts. The chain employs TRBV7-2 and TRBJ1-5; 8 nucleotides agree with TRBD1. CDR1 and CDR2 (germline): SGHTA, FQGNSA. V gave up 5 bases and J gave up 6 bases; unmatched junction bases: 9. The CDR3 sequence is 15 residues long. CDR3 region: CASSLITGGSQPQHF. As DNA, the CDR3 is TGTGCCAGCAGCCTAATCACAGGGGGAAGTCAGCCCCAGCATTTT.

The chain links TRBV5-1 to TRBJ2-6, with D hard to call. Trimming left V 4 bases short and J 0 bases short, with 11 bases between. CDR1 SGHRS and CDR2 YFSETQ come from the germline V gene. The CDR3 runs to 16 residues. This CDR3 reads CASSLPTDSGANVLTF. CDR3 DNA sequence: TGCGCCAGCAGCCTACCCACAGACTCTGGGGCCAACGTCCTGACTTTC.

The gene calls are TRBV5-8 and TRBJ1-5, with 7 bases aligning to TRBD1. J lost 3 bases, V lost 7 bases, and 10 bases had no gene match. The CDR3 covers 15 residues. Germline CDR1 and CDR2: SGHTS and YDEGEE. The CDR3 region is CASGTTGATNQPQHF. For the CDR3, the DNA is TGTGCCAGCGGAACTACAGGGGCTACCAATCAGCCCCAGCATTTT.

V usage is TRBV19 and J usage is TRBJ1-1; D is unclear. Germline V CDR1 and CDR2: LNHDA, SQIVND (reference sequence). Between the trimmed V and J ends, which lost 5 bases and 0 bases, there was a span of 7 bases. The CDR3 is made up of 13 amino acids. The CDR3 reads CASSSTVNTEAFF. Written as DNA, the CDR3 is TGTGCCAGTAGTTCCACAGTGAACACTGAAGCTTTCTTT.

The chain carries TRBV5-6 and TRBJ2-7, with 10 bases matching TRBD1. There are 12 residues in the CDR3. Germline assignment: CDR1 SGHDT and CDR2 YYEEEE. J was trimmed by 6 bases and V by 3 bases; bases with no gene match: 0. CDR3: CASSWDRGEQYF. The CDR3 bases are TGTGCCAGCAGCTGGGACAGGGGCGAGCAGTACTTC.

The rearrangement uses TRBV7-3 and TRBJ2-1; TRBD1 aligns across 7 bases. Trimming cost V 5 bases and J 4 bases; bases outside gene matches: 8. Germline V gene sequence: CDR1 SGHTA, CDR2 FQGTGA. The CDR3 covers 15 residues. The CDR3 DNA follows: TGTGCCAGCAGCATTCGACAGGGCCCATACAATGAGCAGTTCTTC. Its translation is CASSIRQGPYNEQFF.

V is TRBV10-3 and J is TRBJ1-1; tentative D call: TRBD1 (5 bases). Germline values: CDR1 ENHRY, CDR2 SYGVKD. V was clipped by 1 base and J by 8 bases, with 8 bases between them. CDR3 size: 12 residues. The chain's CDR3 is CAISEWGEEAFF. DNA of the CDR3: TGTGCCATCAGTGAGTGGGGGGAAGAAGCTTTCTTT.

The chain carries TRBV7-9 and TRBJ2-7, with TRBD1 matching over 8 bases. The CDR3 is made up of 16 amino acids. CDR1 is SEHNR and CDR2 is FQNEAQ in the germline V gene (reference sequence). V dropped 5 bases and J dropped 5; count of bases not matched to a gene: 14. This CDR3 reads CASSRNQGTGTHEQYF. In nucleotides, the CDR3 is TGTGCCAGCAGCCGAAATCAGGGGACAGGCACCCACGAGCAGTACTTC.

V and J are TRBV28 and TRBJ2-7, with 11 bases that match TRBD1. With V trimmed by 8 bases and J by 3 bases, 9 bases remained unmatched. There are 15 residues in the CDR3. The V gene's germline CDR1 is MDHEN and CDR2 SYDVKM. Here the CDR3 reads CASSEPGQGVYEQYF. The CDR3 DNA follows: TGTGCCAGCTCCGAACCGGGACAGGGGGTCTACGAGCAGTACTTC.

This clone was counted ten times or more. This rearrangement joins TRBV6-4 to TRBJ2-1; 11 bases match TRBD2. The CDR3 totals 15 residues. Germline trimming cut 0 bases from V and 9 bases from J; bases unmatched to any gene: 4. Germline CDR1 reads MRHNA; CDR2 reads SNTAGT. The CDR3, as DNA: TGTGCCAGCAGTGACTCTAGCGGGGGGGCGAGTGAGCAGTTCTTC. Its translation is CASSDSSGGASEQFF.

This chain links TRBV10-2 with TRBJ2-5, with 11 nucleotides matching TRBD2. The CDR3 is 16 residues long. Germline CDR1 is WSHSY and CDR2 is SAAADI. After removal of 4 bases from V and 4 bases from J, the junction contained 8 bases not matched to a gene. Here the CDR3 DNA reads TGCGCCAGCAGTGTCGGTAGCGGGGGGGTGGGAGAGACCCAGTACTTC. It encodes CASSVGSGGVGETQYF.

This sequence joins TRBV2 and TRBJ2-7; D is undetermined. V lost 5 bases and J 0 bases, leaving 8 bases between the germline ends. The germline CDR1 and CDR2 sequences are SNHLY and FYNNEI. There are 13 residues in the CDR3. CDR3 sequence reads: CASSLESSYEQYF. CDR3 DNA: TGTGCCAGCAGTCTGGAGAGCTCCTACGAGCAGTACTTC.

The genes are TRBV28 and TRBJ2-7, with a weak D call TRBD1 (6 bases). This CDR3 is 14 amino acids long. Germline assignment: CDR1 MDHEN and CDR2 SYDVKM. Between the trimmed V and J ends, which lost 7 bases and 2 bases, there was a span of 15 bases. CDR3 in DNA: TGTGCCAGCACCCTACAGGGAAGTGCCTACGAGCAGTACTTC. Its translation is CASTLQGSAYEQYF.

The V and J genes are TRBV9 and TRBJ1-5; D remains ambiguous. This CDR3 is 14 amino acids long. CDR1 is SGDLS and CDR2 is YYNGEE in the germline V gene. The V and J ends lost 3 bases and 3 bases respectively, with 10 bases between them. This chain's CDR3 is CASSAGKTNQPQHF. CDR3 DNA: TGTGCCAGCAGCGCCGGGAAGACCAATCAGCCCCAGCATTTT.

This clone was detected only once. The chain carries TRBV7-3 and TRBJ2-7; D perhaps matches TRBD2 (6 bases). V was trimmed by 5 bases and J by 4 bases, leaving 21 bases between them. This CDR3 has 16 amino acids. The germline gives CDR1 SGHTA, CDR2 FQGTGA. CDR3: CASSPLVRGTGYEQYF. The DNA of the CDR3 is TGTGCCAGCAGCCCCTTGGTACGCGGGACTGGTTACGAGCAGTACTTC. The full variable domain, completed using reference TRBV7-3 and TRBJ2-7, is GAGVSQTPSNKVTEKGKYVELRCDPISGHTALYWYRQSLGQGPEFLIYFQGTGAADDSGLPNDRFFAVRPEGSVSTLKIQRTERGDSAVYLCASSPLVRGTGYEQYFGPGTRLTVT.

V and J are TRBV9 and TRBJ2-1; the D gene is possibly TRBD2 (6 bases). The CDR3 covers 13 residues. Germline V CDR1 and CDR2: SGDLS, YYNGEE. V was shortened by 4 bases and J by 8 bases, with 13 bases between the two germline ends. The CDR3 spells CASSNRERHEQFF. The CDR3, as DNA: TGTGCCAGCAGCAACCGGGAGCGCCATGAGCAGTTCTTC.

This clone was seen once. The CDR3 loop reads CASSPGTAEWGAFF. The CDR3 nucleotides are TGTGCCAGCAGTCCCGGGACAGCGGAGTGGGGGGCTTTCTTT. The chain joins TRBV28 to TRBJ1-1; TRBD1 matches at 7 bases. Germline values: CDR1 MDHEN, CDR2 SYDVKM. CDR3 size: 14 residues. The trim removed 5 bases at V and 11 bases at J, leaving 14 bases unmatched. Supplemented by reference TRBV28 and TRBJ1-1, the full variable domain reads DVKVTQSSRYLVKRTGEKVFLECVQDMDHENMFWYRQDPGLGLRLIYFSYDVKMKEKGDIPEGYSVSREKKERFSLILESASTNQTSMYLCASSPGTAEWGAFFGQGTRLTVV.

The chain combines TRBV28 with TRBJ2-3, with 12 bases aligning to TRBD1. CDR1 is MDHEN and CDR2 is SYDVKM in the germline V gene. With 6 bases clipped from V and 8 bases from J, the junction kept 6 bases outside the gene matches. This CDR3 has 14 amino acids. The CDR3 nucleotides read TGTGCCAGCAGGGGGGGACAGGGGGCGACTACGCAGTATTTT. This encodes CASRGGQGATTQYF.

The chain carries TRBV23-1 and TRBJ2-7, with 7 bases that match TRBD1. TRBV23-1 is flagged as an ORF with uncertain function. V lost 3 bases, J lost 3 bases, and 5 bases stayed unmatched. CDR3 length: 14 residues. CDR3 sequence: CASSHWDSIYEQYF. The CDR3 bases are TGCGCCAGCAGTCATTGGGACAGTATCTACGAGCAGTACTTC.